The T cell receptor beta chain described here comes from a study of metastatic and nonmetastatic thyroid tumors. Study summary: Both malignant and benign thyroid patients supplied peripheral blood and tumor or nodule tissue samples, across which the repertoires of these patients were then compared.

Nobody among the patients had been given any treatment before thyroid surgery. The CDR3 has 14 amino acids. CDR1 is SEHNR and CDR2 is FQNEAQ in the germline V gene (reference sequence). V shed 2 bases and J shed 6 bases, with 13 bases lying between them. Via MiXCR, TCRdb re-called the PCR reads. The table includes 20,000 or so clones, around 29% detected once. Overall study findings and caveats: It was reported that TCR beta diversity was significantly higher in malignant thyroid tumors than benign nodules, in blood and tumor.

This clone has only a few counts. What it recognizes is unknown. The receptor's source is a female donor with papillary thyroid cancer or a benign thyroid nodule (not recorded which). Some clones in this sample may be carry-over from other donors' samples. The specimen was blood. The chain links TRBV7-9 to TRBJ1-2; no clear D gene. CDR3 nucleotide sequence: TGTGCCAGCAGCTTATGGTTGGCAGGCGATGGCTACACCTTC. Protein product: CASSLWLAGDGYTF.